The source of this TCR beta chain is a study of T cell changes during pregnancy in multiple sclerosis. V shed 3 bases and J shed 4 bases, with 6 bases lying between them. CDR1 and CDR2 (germline): LGHNA, YNFKEQ. This CDR3 has 12 residues. Assay used: immunoSEQ multiplex PCR; TCRdb lists only in-frame clones, some missing. The sample carries tens of thousands of clones, over 85% recorded once. The chain links TRBV4-2 to TRBJ1-1, with unresolved D. The TCR sequence derives from a female donor in good health, enrolled as a control in a pregnancy study. The sample here was peripheral blood, taken after pregnancy. The CDR3 here is CASSHGSTEAFF. CDR3 DNA: TGTGCCAGCAGCCACGGGAGCACTGAAGCTTTCTTT.